This is a list of T cell receptor beta chains from one sample in a study of blood T cell repertoires in COVID-19. TCRdb keeps only in-frame clones here, not all; method: immunoSEQ multiplex PCR. Here the sample spans approximately 100,000 clones, approximately 85% being singletons. Sequencing was carried out using peripheral blood. These receptors were obtained from a human donor in a cohort sampled during active COVID-19. The CDR3 runs from the conserved cysteine through the conserved F or W. Each record gives: J gene, clone size, D gene, V gene, CDR3 length, CDR3 protein, CDR3 DNA. D genes are given only for firm matches. The size of a clone is reported for some rows only, either as once, few or many, or as a class for expanded clones.

J: TRBJ2-7
size: .
D: TRBD1
V: TRBV11-1
length: 15
CDR3: CASSLTGGLSYEQYF
DNA: TGTGCCAGCAGTTTAACAGGGGGACTGTCCTACGAGCAGTACTTC

J: TRBJ2-1
size: once
D: TRBD1
V: TRBV7-2
length: 14
CDR3: CASSLARGRYEQFF
DNA: TGTGCCAGCAGCTTAGCGAGGGGGCGGTACGAGCAGTTCTTC

J: TRBJ2-3
size: .
D: TRBD2
V: TRBV2
length: 17
CDR3: CASRAGMLAGVVDTQYF
DNA: TGTGCCAGCAGGGCTGGTATGTTAGCGGGAGTGGTAGATACGCAGTATTTT

J: TRBJ2-1
size: .
D: TRBD2
V: TRBV9
length: 13
CDR3: CASSITSGNEQFF
DNA: TGTGCCAGCAGCATCACTAGCGGCAATGAGCAGTTCTTC

J: TRBJ2-5
size: .
D: TRBD1
V: TRBV7-8
length: 17
CDR3: CASSLFGQGRTRETQYF
DNA: TGTGCCAGCAGCCTCTTTGGACAGGGGAGGACCAGAGAGACCCAGTACTTC

J: TRBJ2-1
size: once
D: TRBD2
V: TRBV28
length: 16
CDR3: CASSLWTSGADNEQFF
DNA: TGTGCCAGCAGTTTATGGACTAGCGGGGCCGACAATGAGCAGTTCTTC

J: TRBJ2-7
size: .
D: .
V: TRBV25-1
length: 14
CDR3: CASSPSVLTYEQYF
DNA: TGTGCCAGCAGTCCCTCAGTCCTCACCTACGAGCAGTACTTC

J: TRBJ1-6
size: .
D: .
V: TRBV2
length: 14
CDR3: CASSGGLLNSPLHF
DNA: TGTGCCAGCAGTGGGGGACTTTTAAATTCACCCCTCCACTTT

J: TRBJ2-7
size: .
D: TRBD2
V: TRBV29-1
length: 12
CDR3: CSATGLAGSPTF
DNA: TGCAGCGCCACGGGACTAGCGGGATCACCAACCTTC

J: TRBJ2-3
size: .
D: .
V: TRBV3-1/TRBV3-2
length: 14
CDR3: CASSQGPRTDTQYF
DNA: TGTGCCAGCAGCCAAGGGCCCCGCACAGATACGCAGTATTTT

J: TRBJ2-7
size: few
D: .
V: TRBV5-1
length: 14
CDR3: CASSRQGGSNEQYF
DNA: TGCGCCAGCTCCCGCCAGGGCGGTAGCAACGAGCAGTACTTC

J: TRBJ2-5
size: .
D: .
V: TRBV18
length: 15
CDR3: CASSPNLDSQETQYF
DNA: TGTGCCAGCTCACCGAATCTAGACAGTCAGGAGACCCAGTACTTC

J: TRBJ2-1
size: .
D: TRBD2
V: TRBV6-4
length: 15
CDR3: CASSVVAGSYNEQFF
DNA: TGTGCCAGCAGTGTGGTAGCGGGCTCCTACAATGAGCAGTTCTTC

J: TRBJ2-2
size: once
D: .
V: TRBV6-5
length: 13
CDR3: CATGEENTGELFF
DNA: TGTGCCACGGGGGAGGAGAACACCGGGGAGCTGTTTTTT

J: TRBJ2-7
size: once
D: .
V: TRBV18
length: 13
CDR3: CASSPLRGYEQYF
DNA: TGTGCCAGCTCACCCCTAAGAGGATACGAGCAGTACTTC

J: TRBJ2-7
size: .
D: .
V: TRBV6-5
length: 14
CDR3: CAAKGPAGAEEQYF
DNA: TGTGCCGCGAAGGGGCCCGCAGGGGCGGAAGAGCAGTACTTC

J: TRBJ2-7
size: once
D: TRBD1
V: TRBV7-6
length: 16
CDR3: CASSLARGQGMGEQYF
DNA: TGTGCCAGCAGCTTAGCCAGGGGACAGGGGATGGGCGAGCAGTACTTC

J: TRBJ2-7
size: .
D: .
V: TRBV7-9
length: 12
CDR3: CASSLGAYEQYF
DNA: TGTGCCAGCAGCTTGGGGGCTTACGAGCAGTACTTC

J: TRBJ1-2
size: .
D: TRBD1
V: TRBV30
length: 14
CDR3: CAWSVVGTGGGYTF
DNA: TGTGCCTGGAGTGTAGTAGGGACAGGAGGCGGCTACACCTTC

J: TRBJ2-7
size: .
D: .
V: TRBV7-2
length: 15
CDR3: CASSLMGQGAYEQYF
DNA: TGTGCCAGCAGCTTAATGGGGCAGGGCGCCTACGAGCAGTACTTC

J: TRBJ2-5
size: .
D: .
V: TRBV7-3
length: 13
CDR3: CAKLMKSQETQYF
DNA: TGTGCCAAGCTAATGAAGTCGCAAGAGACCCAGTACTTC

J: TRBJ2-7
size: .
D: TRBD1
V: TRBV7-9
length: 14
CDR3: CASSYGQVSYEQYF
DNA: TGTGCCAGCAGCTACGGACAGGTTTCCTACGAGCAGTACTTC

J: TRBJ2-7
size: .
D: .
V: TRBV7-2
length: 12
CDR3: CASTLSSYEQYF
DNA: TGTGCCTCCACCCTCAGCTCCTACGAGCAGTACTTC

J: TRBJ2-3
size: medium-sized
D: .
V: TRBV9
length: 12
CDR3: CASTGDSDTQYF
DNA: TGTGCCAGCACCGGCGACTCAGATACGCAGTATTTT

J: TRBJ1-1
size: once
D: .
V: TRBV5-6
length: 15
CDR3: CASSLAGFGNTEAFF
DNA: TGTGCCAGCAGCTTGGCAGGTTTTGGGAACACTGAAGCTTTCTTT

J: TRBJ2-1
size: .
D: TRBD2
V: TRBV12-3/TRBV12-4
length: 12
CDR3: CGSGRSYNEQFF
DNA: TGCGGGAGCGGGAGGTCCTACAATGAGCAGTTCTTC

J: TRBJ1-1
size: .
D: .
V: TRBV29-1
length: 12
CDR3: CSASEGNTEAFF
DNA: TGCAGCGCGTCTGAGGGGAACACTGAAGCTTTCTTT

J: TRBJ1-4
size: .
D: .
V: TRBV4-3
length: 15
CDR3: CASSQEGGLGEKLFF
DNA: TGCGCCAGCAGCCAAGAGGGGGGGCTTGGAGAAAAACTGTTTTTT

J: TRBJ2-1
size: .
D: TRBD2
V: TRBV19
length: 15
CDR3: CASSSGRSSYNEQFF
DNA: TGTGCCAGTAGCAGCGGGAGGAGCTCCTACAATGAGCAGTTCTTC

J: TRBJ1-2
size: few
D: .
V: TRBV7-9
length: 15
CDR3: CASSLVGERNYGYTF
DNA: TGTGCCAGCAGCTTAGTTGGGGAGCGAAACTATGGCTACACCTTC

J: TRBJ2-7
size: .
D: TRBD2
V: TRBV3-1/TRBV3-2
length: 15
CDR3: CASSPFSGGYYEQYF
DNA: TGTGCCAGCAGCCCCTTCAGCGGGGGGTACTACGAGCAGTACTTC

J: TRBJ1-2
size: .
D: TRBD1
V: TRBV6-5
length: 13
CDR3: CASSQGTGGGYTF
DNA: TGTGCCAGCAGCCAAGGGACAGGGGGTGGCTACACCTTC

J: TRBJ1-6
size: .
D: .
V: TRBV5-6
length: 14
CDR3: CASSLAVADSPLHF
DNA: TGTGCCAGCAGCTTAGCTGTCGCGGATTCACCCCTCCACTTT

J: TRBJ2-5
size: once
D: .
V: TRBV30
length: 16
CDR3: CAWRPKTSHVGETQYF
DNA: TGTGCCTGGAGGCCCAAGACTAGTCACGTCGGGGAGACCCAGTACTTC

J: TRBJ2-2
size: .
D: TRBD1
V: TRBV23-1
length: 15
CDR3: CASTRTGQFTGELFF
DNA: TGCGCCAGCACCCGGACAGGTCAGTTCACCGGGGAGCTGTTTTTT

J: TRBJ2-7
size: .
D: .
V: TRBV7-2
length: 15
CDR3: CASRPGGADPYEQYF
DNA: TGTGCCAGCAGGCCTGGAGGAGCAGATCCTTACGAGCAGTACTTC

J: TRBJ2-7
size: .
D: .
V: TRBV5-8
length: 13
CDR3: CASSRTVSYEQYF
DNA: TGTGCCAGCAGCCGGACAGTCTCCTACGAGCAGTACTTC

J: TRBJ2-7
size: .
D: TRBD2
V: TRBV3-1/TRBV3-2
length: 16
CDR3: CASSQERLAGAHEQYF
DNA: TGTGCCAGCAGCCAAGAACGGCTAGCGGGAGCCCACGAGCAGTACTTC

J: TRBJ1-3
size: .
D: .
V: TRBV3-1/TRBV3-2
length: 16
CDR3: CASSQDTGGGRNTIYF
DNA: TGTGCCAGCAGCCAAGATACAGGCGGCGGAAGAAACACCATATATTTT

J: TRBJ1-3
size: .
D: .
V: TRBV7-3
length: 14
CDR3: CARPGGRPGNTIYF
DNA: TGTGCCAGGCCCGGGGGTAGGCCTGGAAACACCATATATTTT

J: TRBJ1-5
size: few
D: .
V: TRBV11-1
length: 13
CDR3: CASSFGPNQPQHF
DNA: TGTGCCAGCAGCTTTGGGCCCAATCAGCCCCAGCATTTT

J: TRBJ1-2
size: .
D: TRBD1
V: TRBV9
length: 14
CDR3: CASSPGDRVDGYTF
DNA: TGTGCCAGCAGCCCCGGGGACAGGGTGGATGGCTACACCTTC

J: TRBJ2-4
size: .
D: .
V: TRBV5-5
length: 14
CDR3: CASSTWGLENIQYF
DNA: TGTGCCAGCAGCACGTGGGGCTTAGAAAACATTCAGTACTTC

J: TRBJ2-3
size: few
D: .
V: TRBV27
length: 23
CDR3: CASSQPRDRGSFFSGRSTDTQYF
DNA: TGTGCCAGCAGCCAGCCTCGGGACAGGGGATCATTTTTTAGCGGGAGGAGCACAGATACGCAGTATTTT

J: TRBJ2-7
size: .
D: .
V: TRBV6-5
length: 14
CDR3: CASSYSDSYYEQYF
DNA: TGTGCCAGCAGTTACTCAGACAGTTACTACGAGCAGTACTTC

J: TRBJ1-1
size: few
D: TRBD1
V: TRBV20-1
length: 11
CDR3: CSAAGTGEAFF
DNA: TGCAGTGCTGCCGGGACAGGTGAAGCTTTCTTT

J: TRBJ2-7
size: once
D: .
V: TRBV6-5
length: 14
CDR3: CASSPWQGRGEQYF
DNA: TGTGCCAGCTCCCCCTGGCAGGGGAGAGGCGAGCAGTACTTC